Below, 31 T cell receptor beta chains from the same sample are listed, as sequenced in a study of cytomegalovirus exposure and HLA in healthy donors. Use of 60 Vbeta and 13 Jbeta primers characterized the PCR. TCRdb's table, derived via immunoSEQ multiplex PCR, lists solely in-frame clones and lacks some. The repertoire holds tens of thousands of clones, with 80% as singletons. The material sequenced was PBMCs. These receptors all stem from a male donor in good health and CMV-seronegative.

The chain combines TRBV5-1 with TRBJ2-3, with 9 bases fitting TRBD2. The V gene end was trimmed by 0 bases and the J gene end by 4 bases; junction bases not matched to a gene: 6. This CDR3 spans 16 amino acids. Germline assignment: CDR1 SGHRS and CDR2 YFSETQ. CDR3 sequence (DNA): TGCGCCAGCAGCTTGGTGGTAGCGGGGGCCCCAGATACGCAGTATTTT. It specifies CASSLVVAGAPDTQYF.

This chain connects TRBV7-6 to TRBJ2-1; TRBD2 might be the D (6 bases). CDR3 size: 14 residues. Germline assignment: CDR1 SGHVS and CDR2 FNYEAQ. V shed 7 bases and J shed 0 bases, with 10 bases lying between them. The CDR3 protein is CASTSGSSYNEQFF. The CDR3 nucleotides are TGTGCCAGCACATCCGGGAGCTCCTACAATGAGCAGTTCTTC.

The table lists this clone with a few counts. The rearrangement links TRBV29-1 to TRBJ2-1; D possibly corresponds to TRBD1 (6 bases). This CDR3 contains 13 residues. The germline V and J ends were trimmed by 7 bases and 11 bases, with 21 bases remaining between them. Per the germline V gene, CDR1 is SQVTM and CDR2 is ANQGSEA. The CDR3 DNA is TGCAGCGCCCAAGGACAGCCAGACTCTAAGCAGTTCTTC. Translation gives CSAQGQPDSKQFF.

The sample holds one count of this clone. The CDR3 DNA reads TGTGCCAGCTCACCACCGTCGGTAGCGGGGGGGAACGAGCAGTACTTC. Translated: CASSPPSVAGGNEQYF. The chain carries TRBV18 and TRBJ2-7, with 11 bases lining up with TRBD2. V trimming: 0 bases; J trimming: 5 bases; junction bases outside the gene matches: 6. The CDR3 has 16 residues. In germline, CDR1 is KGHSH, CDR2 LQKENI.

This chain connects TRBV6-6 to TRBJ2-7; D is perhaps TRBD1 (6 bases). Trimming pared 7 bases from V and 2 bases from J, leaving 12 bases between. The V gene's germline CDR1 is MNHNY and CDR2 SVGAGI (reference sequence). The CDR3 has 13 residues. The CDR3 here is CASIQGFPYEQYF. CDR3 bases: TGTGCCAGCATTCAGGGGTTCCCCTACGAGCAGTACTTC.

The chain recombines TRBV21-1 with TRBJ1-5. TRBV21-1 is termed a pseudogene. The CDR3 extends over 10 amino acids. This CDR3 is CASEPWPQHF. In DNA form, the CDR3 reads TGTGCCTCTGAGCCTTGGCCCCAGCATTTT.

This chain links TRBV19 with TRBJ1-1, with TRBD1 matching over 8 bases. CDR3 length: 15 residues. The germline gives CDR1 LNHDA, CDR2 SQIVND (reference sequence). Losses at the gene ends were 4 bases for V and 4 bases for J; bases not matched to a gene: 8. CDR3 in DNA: TGTGCCAGTAGTACGGACAGGGTTTGGGGCACTGAAGCTTTCTTT. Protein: CASSTDRVWGTEAFF.

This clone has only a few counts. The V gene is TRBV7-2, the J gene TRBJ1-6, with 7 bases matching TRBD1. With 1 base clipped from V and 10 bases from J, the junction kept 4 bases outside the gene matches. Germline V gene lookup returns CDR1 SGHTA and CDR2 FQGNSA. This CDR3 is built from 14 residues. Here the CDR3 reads CASSLGQGVSPLHF. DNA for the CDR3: TGTGCCAGCAGCTTAGGACAGGGAGTCTCACCCCTCCACTTT.

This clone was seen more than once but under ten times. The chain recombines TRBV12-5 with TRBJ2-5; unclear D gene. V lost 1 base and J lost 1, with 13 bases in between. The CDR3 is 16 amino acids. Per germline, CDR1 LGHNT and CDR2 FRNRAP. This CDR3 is CASGLGGAAAQETQYF. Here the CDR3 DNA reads TGTGCTAGTGGTTTGGGCGGAGCCGCAGCCCAAGAGACCCAGTACTTC.

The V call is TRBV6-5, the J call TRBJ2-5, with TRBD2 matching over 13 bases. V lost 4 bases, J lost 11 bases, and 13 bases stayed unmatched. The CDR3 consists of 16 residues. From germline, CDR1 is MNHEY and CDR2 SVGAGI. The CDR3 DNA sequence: TGTGCCAGCAGTTCACTAGCGGGGGGGCTAGGTACGGGGCAGTACTTC. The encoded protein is CASSSLAGGLGTGQYF.

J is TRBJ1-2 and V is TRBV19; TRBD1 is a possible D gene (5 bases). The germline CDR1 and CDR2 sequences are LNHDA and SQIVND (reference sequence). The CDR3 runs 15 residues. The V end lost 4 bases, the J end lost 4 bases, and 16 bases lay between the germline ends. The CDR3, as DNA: TGTGCCAGTAGTAAACCCGGGGGACTTGGCTATGGCTACACCTTC. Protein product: CASSKPGGLGYGYTF. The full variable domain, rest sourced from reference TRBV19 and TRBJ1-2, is DGGITQSPKYLFRKEGQNVTLSCEQNLNHDAMYWYRQDPGQGLRLIYYSQIVNDFQKGDIAEGYSVSREKKESFPLTVTSAQKNPTAFYLCASSKPGGLGYGYTFGSGTRLTVV.

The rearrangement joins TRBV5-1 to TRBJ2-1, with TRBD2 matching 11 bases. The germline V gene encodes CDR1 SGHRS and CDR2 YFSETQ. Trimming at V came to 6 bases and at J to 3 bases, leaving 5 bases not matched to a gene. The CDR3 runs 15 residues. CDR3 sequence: CASTNTSGGYNEQFF. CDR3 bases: TGCGCCAGCACTAATACTAGCGGGGGCTACAATGAGCAGTTCTTC.

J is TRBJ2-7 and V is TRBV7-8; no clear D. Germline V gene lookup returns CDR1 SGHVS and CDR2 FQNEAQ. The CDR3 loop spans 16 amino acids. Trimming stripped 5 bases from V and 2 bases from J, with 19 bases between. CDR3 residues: CASSPPPSLTAYEQYF. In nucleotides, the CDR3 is TGTGCCAGCAGCCCTCCTCCTTCCCTGACTGCCTACGAGCAGTACTTC.

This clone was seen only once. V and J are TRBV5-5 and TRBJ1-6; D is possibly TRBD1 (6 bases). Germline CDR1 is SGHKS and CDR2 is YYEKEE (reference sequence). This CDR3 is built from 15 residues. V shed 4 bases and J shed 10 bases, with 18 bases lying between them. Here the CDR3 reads CASSPLDSPGSPLHF. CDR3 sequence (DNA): TGTGCCAGCAGCCCCTTGGACAGCCCAGGGTCACCCCTCCACTTT.

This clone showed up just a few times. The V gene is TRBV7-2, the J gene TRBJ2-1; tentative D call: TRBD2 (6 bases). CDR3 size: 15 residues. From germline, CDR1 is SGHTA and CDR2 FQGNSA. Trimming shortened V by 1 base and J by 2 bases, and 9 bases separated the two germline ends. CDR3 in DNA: TGTGCCAGCAGCTTAGTAGCGGACCCCTACAATGAGCAGTTCTTC. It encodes CASSLVADPYNEQFF.

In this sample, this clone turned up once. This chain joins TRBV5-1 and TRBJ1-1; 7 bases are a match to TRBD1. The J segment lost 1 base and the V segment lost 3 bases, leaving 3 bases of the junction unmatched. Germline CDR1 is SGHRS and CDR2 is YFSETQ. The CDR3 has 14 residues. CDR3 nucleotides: TGCGCCAGCAGCTACACAGGGGCGAACACTGAAGCTTTCTTT. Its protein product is CASSYTGANTEAFF.

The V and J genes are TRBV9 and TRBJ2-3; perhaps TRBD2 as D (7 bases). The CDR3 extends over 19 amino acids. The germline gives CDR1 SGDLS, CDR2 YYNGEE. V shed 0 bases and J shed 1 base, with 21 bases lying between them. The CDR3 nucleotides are TGTGCCAGCAGCGTAGTAGTAGGGGGAACAGGGAGGGGCACAGATACGCAGTATTTT. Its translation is CASSVVVGGTGRGTDTQYF.

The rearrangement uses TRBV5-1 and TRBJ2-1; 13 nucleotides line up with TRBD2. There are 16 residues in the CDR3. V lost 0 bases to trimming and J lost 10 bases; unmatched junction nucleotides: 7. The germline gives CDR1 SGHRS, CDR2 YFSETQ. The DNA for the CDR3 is TGCGCCAGCAGCTTGGTTGGGACTAGCGGGGCACGAGAGCAGTTCTTC. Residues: CASSLVGTSGAREQFF.

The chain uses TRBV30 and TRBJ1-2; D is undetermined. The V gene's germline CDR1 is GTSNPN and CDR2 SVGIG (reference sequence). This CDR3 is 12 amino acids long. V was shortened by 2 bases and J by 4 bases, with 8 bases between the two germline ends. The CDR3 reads CAWSRATYGYTF. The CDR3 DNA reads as TGTGCCTGGAGTCGAGCGACCTATGGCTACACCTTC.

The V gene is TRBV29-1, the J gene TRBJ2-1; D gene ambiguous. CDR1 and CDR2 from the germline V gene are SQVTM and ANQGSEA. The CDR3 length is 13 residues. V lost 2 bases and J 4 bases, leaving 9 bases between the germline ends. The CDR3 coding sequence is TGCAGCGTTGAACGTCAGATATACAATGAGCAGTTCTTC. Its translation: CSVERQIYNEQFF.

CDR3 residues: CASSLSKREGSNEQFF. The DNA for the CDR3 is TGTGCCAGCAGCTTATCCAAGCGGGAGGGGAGCAATGAGCAGTTCTTC. The chain uses TRBV12-1 and TRBJ2-1; the table's TRBD2 call for D was not verified on the DNA. TRBV12-1 is a recognized pseudogene. CDR3 length equals 16 residues.

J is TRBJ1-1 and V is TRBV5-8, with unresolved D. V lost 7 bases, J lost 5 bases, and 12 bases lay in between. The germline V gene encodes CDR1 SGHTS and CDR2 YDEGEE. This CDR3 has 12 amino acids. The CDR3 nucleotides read TGTGCCAGCTCCTTGGTAGCGACTGAAGCTTTCTTT. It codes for CASSLVATEAFF.

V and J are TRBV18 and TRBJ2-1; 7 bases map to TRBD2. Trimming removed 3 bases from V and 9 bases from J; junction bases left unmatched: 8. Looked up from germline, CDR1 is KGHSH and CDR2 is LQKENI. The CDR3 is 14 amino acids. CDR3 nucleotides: TGTGCCAGCTCACCTTCGACTAGCTGGGGTGAGCAGTTCTTC. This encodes CASSPSTSWGEQFF. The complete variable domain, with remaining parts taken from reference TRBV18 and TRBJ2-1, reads NAGVMQNPRHLVRRRGQEARLRCSPMKGHSHVYWYRQLPEEGLKFMVYLQKENIIDESGMPKERFSAEFPKEGPSILRIQQVVRGDSAAYFCASSPSTSWGEQFFGPGTRLTVL.

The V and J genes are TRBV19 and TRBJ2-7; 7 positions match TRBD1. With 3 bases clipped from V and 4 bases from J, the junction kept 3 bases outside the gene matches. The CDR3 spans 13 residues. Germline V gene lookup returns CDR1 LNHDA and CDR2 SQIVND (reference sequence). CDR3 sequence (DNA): TGTGCCAGTAGTATTGGGACAGCTTACGAGCAGTACTTC. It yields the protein CASSIGTAYEQYF.

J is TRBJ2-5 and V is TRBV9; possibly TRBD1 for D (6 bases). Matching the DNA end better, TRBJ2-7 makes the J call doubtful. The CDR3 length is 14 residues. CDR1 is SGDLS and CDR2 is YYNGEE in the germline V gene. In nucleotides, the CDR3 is TGTGCCAGCAGCGTAGACTGGACAGCCTACGAGCAGTACTTC. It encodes CASSVDWTAYEQYF.

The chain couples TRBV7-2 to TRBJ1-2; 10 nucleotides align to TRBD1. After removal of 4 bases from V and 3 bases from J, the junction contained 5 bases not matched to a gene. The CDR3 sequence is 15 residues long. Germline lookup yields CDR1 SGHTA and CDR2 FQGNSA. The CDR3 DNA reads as TGTGCCAGCAGCTCCTCGGGACAGGGGCACTATGGCTACACCTTC. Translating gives CASSSSGQGHYGYTF.

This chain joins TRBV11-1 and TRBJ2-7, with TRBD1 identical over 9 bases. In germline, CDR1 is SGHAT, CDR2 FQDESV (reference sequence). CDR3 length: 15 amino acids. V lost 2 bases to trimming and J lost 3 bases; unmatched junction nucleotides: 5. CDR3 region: CASSLIGQGYYEQYF. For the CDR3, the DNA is TGTGCCAGCAGCTTAATAGGACAGGGGTACTACGAGCAGTACTTC.

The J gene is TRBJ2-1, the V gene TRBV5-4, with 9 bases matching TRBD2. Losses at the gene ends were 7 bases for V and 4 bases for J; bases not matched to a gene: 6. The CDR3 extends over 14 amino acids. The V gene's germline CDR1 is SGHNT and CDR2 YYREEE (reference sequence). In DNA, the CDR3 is TGTGCCAGCGGGAAAGCGGGGGGATACAATGAGCAGTTCTTC. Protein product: CASGKAGGYNEQFF.

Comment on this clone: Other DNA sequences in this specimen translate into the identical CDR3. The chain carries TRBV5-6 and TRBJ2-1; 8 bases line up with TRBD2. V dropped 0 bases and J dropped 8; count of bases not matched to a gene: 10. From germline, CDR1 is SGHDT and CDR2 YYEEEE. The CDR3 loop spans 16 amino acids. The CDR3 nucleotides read TGTGCCAGCAGCTTGGAAACGGGGGGGCCCCGAGATGAGCAGTTCTTC. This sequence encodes CASSLETGGPRDEQFF.

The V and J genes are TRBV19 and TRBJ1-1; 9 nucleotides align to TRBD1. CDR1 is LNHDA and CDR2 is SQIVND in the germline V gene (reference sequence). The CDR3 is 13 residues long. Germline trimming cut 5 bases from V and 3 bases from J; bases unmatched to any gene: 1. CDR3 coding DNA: TGTGCCAGTAGTGGGACAGGGTACACTGAAGCTTTCTTT. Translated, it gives CASSGTGYTEAFF.

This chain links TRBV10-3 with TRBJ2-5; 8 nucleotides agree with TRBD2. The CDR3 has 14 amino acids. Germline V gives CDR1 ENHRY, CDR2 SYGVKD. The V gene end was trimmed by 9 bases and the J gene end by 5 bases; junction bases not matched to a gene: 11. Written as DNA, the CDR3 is TGTGCCATTTCGACGGGGGGGCCGGGGGAGACCCAGTACTTC. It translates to CAISTGGPGETQYF.